These 4 T cell receptor beta chains were sequenced from one sample in a study of radiotherapy plus CTLA-4 blockade in lung cancer listed by TCRdb under 2018. Receptor amplification or capture employed the immunoSEQ multiplex PCR assay. What TCRdb holds here is the immuneACCESS table cut down to in-frame rearrangements. Part of the clones is not present; checked against another copy, under half of the missing clones reflect an unresolved V gene, and the others are unexplained. Across this sample there are 85,000 to 100,000 clones, with 70% to 90% seen only once. The top ten clonotypes cover around 15% of the sample. The specimen was peripheral blood, collected from a patient treated with radiotherapy plus ipilimumab. The receptors shown here come from a human donor with non-small cell lung cancer that progressed on radiotherapy plus ipilimumab.

The chain has TRBV7-8 and TRBJ1-1; D is ambiguous. V dropped 5 bases and J dropped 0 bases, with 13 bases sitting between them. Germline values: CDR1 SGHVS, CDR2 FQNEAQ. The CDR3 contains 15 residues. This CDR3 reads CASSPSGPVNTEAFF. Here the CDR3 DNA reads TGTGCCAGCAGCCCCTCTGGGCCAGTGAACACTGAAGCTTTCTTT.

This rearrangement joins TRBV9 to TRBJ2-4; D may correspond to TRBD1 or TRBD2 (5 bases each). V shed 6 bases and J shed 9 bases, with 22 bases lying between them. The CDR3 covers 15 residues. In germline, CDR1 is SGDLS, CDR2 YYNGEE. CDR3 bases: TGTGCCAGCACGCGAGGGAAGACAGCTCTTGGCATTCAGTACTTC. This encodes CASTRGKTALGIQYF.

The chain has TRBV7-9 and TRBJ1-2; D remains ambiguous. Germline CDR1 is SEHNR and CDR2 is FQNEAQ (reference sequence). The CDR3 covers 15 residues. Trimming took 2 bases from V and 1 from J, leaving 11 bases between them. The chain's CDR3 is CASSLTGQVNYGYTF. The CDR3 DNA reads TGTGCCAGCAGCTTAACGGGCCAGGTTAACTATGGCTACACCTTC.

The chain couples TRBV9 to TRBJ2-3; 11 bases map to TRBD2. This CDR3 has 18 residues. With 0 bases clipped from V and 0 bases from J, the junction kept 6 bases outside the gene matches. CDR1 is SGDLS, CDR2 YYNGEE, per germline. The CDR3, as DNA: TGTGCCAGCAGCGTAGACCCTAGCGGGGGGATTAGCACAGATACGCAGTATTTT. It encodes CASSVDPSGGISTDTQYF.